This is a list of T cell receptor beta chains from one sample in a study of blood T cells in healthy people across ages. One entry per CDR3 protein, called by TCRdb with MiXCR from the 5' RACE reads. Among roughly 2 million distinct CDR3 sequences listed, around half were seen once. Sequences were obtained from blood. The receptors stem from a woman in her forties in good health. The CDR3 runs from the conserved cysteine through the conserved F or W. Each record gives: J gene, V gene, D gene, clone size, CDR3 DNA, CDR3 protein. A D gene is named only where the DNA matches it firmly. A row's size may be missing; if present it is once, few, many or a size class.

j_call: TRBJ2-4
v_call: TRBV28
d_call: TRBD2
clone_size: NA
cdr3_nt: TGTGCCAGCAGTTGGCAGGGCAGGGAGGGCAAAAACATTCAGTACTTC
cdr3_aa: CASSWQGREGKNIQYF

j_call: TRBJ2-7
v_call: TRBV2
d_call: NA
clone_size: NA
cdr3_nt: TGTGCCAGCAGTGAATATTCGGGGTTCGAGCAGTACTTC
cdr3_aa: CASSEYSGFEQYF

j_call: TRBJ1-4
v_call: TRBV20-1
d_call: NA
clone_size: few
cdr3_nt: TGCAGTGCTACTAATACTGAAAAACTGTTTTTT
cdr3_aa: CSATNTEKLFF

j_call: TRBJ2-1
v_call: TRBV20-1
d_call: NA
clone_size: NA
cdr3_nt: TGCAGTAGACTTAGCTCCTACAATGAGCAGTTCTTC
cdr3_aa: CSRLSSYNEQFF

j_call: TRBJ1-5
v_call: TRBV4-3
d_call: NA
clone_size: NA
cdr3_nt: TGCGCCAGCAGCCAAGTGGCGGGGCAGAATCAGCCCCAGCATTTT
cdr3_aa: CASSQVAGQNQPQHF

j_call: TRBJ2-4
v_call: TRBV28
d_call: NA
clone_size: few
cdr3_nt: TGTGCCAGCAGTTTTTATTCTGGAGGGACGAAAAACATTCAGTACTTC
cdr3_aa: CASSFYSGGTKNIQYF

j_call: TRBJ1-1
v_call: TRBV29-1
d_call: NA
clone_size: NA
cdr3_nt: TGCAGCGTTAGAGAGAACACTGAAGCTTTCTTT
cdr3_aa: CSVRENTEAFF

j_call: TRBJ2-5
v_call: TRBV6-6
d_call: NA
clone_size: NA
cdr3_nt: TGTGCCAGCAGTTACTCGGGCCCTCAGTACTTC
cdr3_aa: CASSYSGPQYF

j_call: TRBJ2-5
v_call: TRBV4-3
d_call: NA
clone_size: once
cdr3_nt: TGCGCCTGCAGCCCCCAAAGGCTCTTAGGGGAGACCCAGTACTTC
cdr3_aa: CACSPQRLLGETQYF

j_call: TRBJ2-5
v_call: TRBV5-4
d_call: TRBD2
clone_size: NA
cdr3_nt: TGTGCCAGCAGCTTGTATGGGGGGGATTTCCAAGAGACCCAGTACTTC
cdr3_aa: CASSLYGGDFQETQYF

j_call: TRBJ2-1
v_call: TRBV6-6
d_call: TRBD2
clone_size: NA
cdr3_nt: TGTGCCAGCAGTTTGCCGGGACTAGCTAGGAATGAGCAGTTCTTC
cdr3_aa: CASSLPGLARNEQFF

j_call: TRBJ1-1
v_call: TRBV7-2
d_call: TRBD1
clone_size: few
cdr3_nt: TGTGCCAGCAGCTCCCGGACAGGGGGCTCGACTGAAGCTTTCTTT
cdr3_aa: CASSSRTGGSTEAFF

j_call: TRBJ1-5
v_call: TRBV6-1
d_call: NA
clone_size: NA
cdr3_nt: TGTGCCAGCCTACGGACAGCCTTTAGCAATCAGCCCCAGCATTTT
cdr3_aa: CASLRTAFSNQPQHF

j_call: TRBJ2-5
v_call: TRBV20-1
d_call: NA
clone_size: few
cdr3_nt: TGCAGTGTTCAGCGTTCGGGGTTGGTGACCCAGTACTTC
cdr3_aa: CSVQRSGLVTQYF

j_call: TRBJ2-7
v_call: TRBV7-2
d_call: NA
clone_size: few
cdr3_nt: TGTGCCAGCAGCTCCCGACAGGCCAAGTCCTACGAGCAGTACTTC
cdr3_aa: CASSSRQAKSYEQYF

j_call: TRBJ2-3
v_call: TRBV7-7
d_call: NA
clone_size: NA
cdr3_nt: TGTGCTAGCAGCTTAGGCCCGGGCAGGAGCACAGATACGCAGTATTTT
cdr3_aa: CASSLGPGRSTDTQYF

j_call: TRBJ1-1
v_call: TRBV6-2/TRBV6-3
d_call: NA
clone_size: NA
cdr3_nt: TGTGCCAGCAGTGACTCTACGACAGAAGAAGCTTTCTTT
cdr3_aa: CASSDSTTEEAFF